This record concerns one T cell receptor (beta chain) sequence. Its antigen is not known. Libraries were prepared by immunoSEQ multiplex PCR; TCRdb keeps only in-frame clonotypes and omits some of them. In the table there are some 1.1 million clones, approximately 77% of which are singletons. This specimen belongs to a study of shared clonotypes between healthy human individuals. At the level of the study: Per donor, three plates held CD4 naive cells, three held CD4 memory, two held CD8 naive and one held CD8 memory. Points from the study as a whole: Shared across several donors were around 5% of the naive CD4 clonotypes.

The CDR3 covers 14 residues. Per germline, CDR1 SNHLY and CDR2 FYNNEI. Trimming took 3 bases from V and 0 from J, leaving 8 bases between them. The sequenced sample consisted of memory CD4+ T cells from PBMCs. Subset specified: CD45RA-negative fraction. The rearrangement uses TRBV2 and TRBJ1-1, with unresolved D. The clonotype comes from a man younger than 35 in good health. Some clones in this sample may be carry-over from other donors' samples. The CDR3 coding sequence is TGTGCCAGCAGTGATCGGTACATGAACACTGAAGCTTTCTTT. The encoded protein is CASSDRYMNTEAFF.